Many counts were recorded for the clone carrying this T cell receptor beta chain. Time point specified: patch test 2, 6 weeks after DPC sensitization. Treatment given: therapeutic diphenylcyclopropenone sensitization with weekly scalp DPC. The germline CDR1 and CDR2 sequences are SGHKS and YYEKEE (reference sequence). This CDR3 is built from 12 residues. V lost 3 bases and J 5 bases, leaving 9 bases between the germline ends. TCRdb itself ran the RACE reads through MiXCR, one entry per CDR3 protein. The table lists some 150,000 distinct CDR3 sequences, 12% of them singletons, with 1.1% to 1.5% in the top ten. This sample is drawn from a study of human T cells and chemical hapten exposure.

Here the sequenced sample was whole blood, taken in connection with sensitization to the hapten diphenylcyclopropenone (DPC). This chain uses TRBV5-5 with TRBJ2-7, with D uncertain. The clonotype originates from a woman aged 50 to 65 with alopecia areata. Some clones in this sample may be carry-over from other donors' samples. The CDR3 DNA follows: TGTGCCAGCAGCTCCCACCTGGACGAGCAGTACTTC. Translated, it gives CASSSHLDEQYF.